Listed here are 14 T cell receptor beta chains from one sample, sequenced in a study of cytomegalovirus exposure and HLA in healthy donors. In the PCR, 60 Vbeta and 13 Jbeta primers were used. Measured with immunoSEQ multiplex PCR; TCRdb has only the in-frame clones, and not every one. The sample carries a few hundred thousand clones, roughly 80% recorded once. Sequencing input: PBMCs. The source of these receptors is a man between 25 and 39 years old in good health and CMV-seronegative.

This clone was detected only a few times. The V gene is TRBV4-1, the J gene TRBJ1-4; possibly TRBD1 for D (5 bases). CDR1 is MGHRA, CDR2 YSYEKL, per germline. CDR3 length equals 17 residues. The V end was cut by 0 bases, the J end by 9 bases, with 20 bases between. Written as DNA, the CDR3 is TGCGCCAGCAGCCAAGATAGGAGCCAGGGTTTATTGCAAAAACTGTTTTTT. Protein sequence: CASSQDRSQGLLQKLFF.

The chain links TRBV28 to TRBJ1-3; tentative D call: TRBD1 (5 bases). Germline V gives CDR1 MDHEN, CDR2 SYDVKM. With 4 bases removed from V and 0 bases from J, the gap between germline ends came to 22 bases. The CDR3 is 19 residues long. The CDR3 protein is CASSSPEGSRSSSGNTIYF. For the CDR3, the DNA is TGTGCCAGCAGTTCCCCGGAGGGGTCAAGGAGTTCCTCTGGAAACACCATATATTTT.

J is TRBJ1-1 and V is TRBV18; D perhaps matches TRBD1 (5 bases). Germline-derived CDR1 and CDR2 are KGHSH and LQKENI. Trimming took 5 bases from V and 1 from J, leaving 11 bases between them. The CDR3 contains 14 residues. CDR3 DNA: TGTGCCAGCTCAATAGGGGATTCGAACACTGAAGCTTTCTTT. It translates to CASSIGDSNTEAFF.

In regard to this clone: One end of the junction varies from germline; a read error may be responsible. The rearrangement joins TRBV7-3 to TRBJ2-6; tentative D call: TRBD1 (5 bases). The CDR3 has 16 residues. Per the germline V gene, CDR1 is SGHTA and CDR2 is FQGTGA. The CDR3 loop reads CASSLMSNSGASVLTF. The CDR3 DNA follows: TGTGCCAGCAGCTTAATGTCGAACTCTGGGGCCAGCGTCCTGACTTTC.

The chain uses TRBV15 and TRBJ2-7; a weak D match, TRBD2 (5 bases). Trimming removed 0 bases at V and 2 bases at J, with 14 bases between. CDR1 is LNHNV and CDR2 is YYDKDF in the germline V gene (reference sequence). CDR3 length: 16 amino acids. The CDR3 DNA reads TGTGCCACCAGCAGAGATTTGCCGGGAATGACCTACGAGCAGTACTTC. This codes for CATSRDLPGMTYEQYF.

The rearrangement links TRBV4-1 to TRBJ2-3; no clear D. CDR3 length equals 14 residues. The germline gives CDR1 MGHRA, CDR2 YSYEKL. V was cut by 2 bases and J by 5 bases, with 11 bases left in between. The CDR3 region has the DNA TGCGCCAGCAGCCAACGCCAGTTCCTAGATACGCAGTATTTT. This gives the protein CASSQRQFLDTQYF.

The chain carries TRBV9 and TRBJ1-6; D gene uncertain. CDR1 is SGDLS and CDR2 is YYNGEE in the germline V gene. This CDR3 is built from 13 residues. The ends were cut back, 3 bases at V and 7 bases at J, with 8 bases in the middle. The CDR3 DNA sequence: TGTGCCAGCAGCGGCGGGGAAAATTCACCCCTCCACTTT. Its protein product is CASSGGENSPLHF.

This clone has just one count. The J gene is TRBJ2-7, the V gene TRBV5-6, with TRBD2 as a possible D gene (6 bases). CDR3 length: 14 residues. Trimming took off 3 bases at V and 0 bases at J, with 10 bases between the two ends. Germline V gene lookup returns CDR1 SGHDT and CDR2 YYEEEE. CDR3 in amino acids: CASSSGLISYEQYF. CDR3 DNA: TGTGCCAGCAGCTCGGGACTCATCTCCTACGAGCAGTACTTC.

The CDR3 is CASSFRGGGAYEQYF. As DNA, the CDR3 is TGTGCCAGCAGCTTTCGGGGTGGCGGGGCCTACGAGCAGTACTTC. The chain combines TRBV7-8 with TRBJ2-7; perhaps TRBD2 as D (6 bases). The ends were cut back, 3 bases at V and 2 bases at J, with 14 bases in the middle. The CDR3 totals 15 residues. The germline CDR1 and CDR2 sequences are SGHVS and FQNEAQ.

The V call is TRBV5-1, the J call TRBJ2-3; D possibly corresponds to TRBD2 (5 bases). The V and J ends lost 1 base and 2 bases respectively, with 11 bases between them. The germline V gene has CDR1 SGHRS and CDR2 YFSETQ. The CDR3 is made up of 15 amino acids. In DNA form, the CDR3 reads TGCGCCAGCAGCTTGCTTACGGGGAACACAGATACGCAGTATTTT. Its translation: CASSLLTGNTDTQYF.

The rearrangement uses TRBV19 and TRBJ1-2; 8 bases align to TRBD1. Germline V gene lookup returns CDR1 LNHDA and CDR2 SQIVND (reference sequence). V was pared by 3 bases and J by 6 bases, with 6 bases of the junction left unmatched. This CDR3 is 14 amino acids long. The CDR3 reads CASSILDRGNGYTF. The CDR3 DNA follows: TGTGCCAGTAGTATCCTCGACAGGGGCAATGGCTACACCTTC.

This chain uses TRBV2 with TRBJ2-1, with 7 bases matching TRBD2. CDR1 is SNHLY and CDR2 is FYNNEI in the germline V gene. Trimming at V came to 6 bases and at J to 0 bases, leaving 5 bases not matched to a gene. The CDR3 is made up of 15 amino acids. CDR3 bases: TGTGCCAGCAGCCGAGGCGGGAGCTCCTACAATGAGCAGTTCTTC. Amino acids: CASSRGGSSYNEQFF.

J is TRBJ1-4 and V is TRBV7-6; a weak D match, TRBD1 (5 bases). V was clipped by 4 bases and J by 8 bases, with 23 bases between them. Germline V gene data show CDR1 as SGHVS and CDR2 as FNYEAQ. The CDR3 loop spans 17 amino acids. CDR3 nucleotides: TGTGCCAGCAGCTCTCCCCCCCGGGGCGGGGACGACGAAAAACTGTTTTTT. Amino acid sequence: CASSSPPRGGDDEKLFF. Combining the CDR3 with reference TRBV7-6 and TRBJ1-4 gives the whole variable domain GAGVSQSPRYKVTKRGQDVALRCDPISGHVSLYWYRQALGQGPEFLTYFNYEAQQDKSGLPNDRFSAERPEGSISTLTIQRTEQRDSAMYRCASSSPPRGGDDEKLFFGSGTQLSVL.

The rearrangement joins TRBV6-6 to TRBJ1-1; 7 nucleotides agree with TRBD1. With V trimmed by 6 bases and J by 1 base, 5 bases remained unmatched. The germline V gene encodes CDR1 MNHNY and CDR2 SVGAGI (reference sequence). The CDR3 is 14 residues long. The CDR3 loop reads CASSLGQSNTEAFF. The CDR3 nucleotides read TGTGCCAGCAGCTTGGGACAGTCGAACACTGAAGCTTTCTTT.